Below are 5 T cell receptor beta chains sequenced from a single sample in a study of shared clonotypes between healthy human individuals. CD45RO-negative CD8 cells positively selected for CCR7 made up the naive population, which excluded terminally differentiated effector memory CD45RA+ cells. TCRdb's copy holds only in-frame clones and misses some; the assay was immunoSEQ multiplex PCR. The data show about 1,800,000 clones, roughly 94% seen once. The sample comprised naive CD8+ T cells sorted from blood. These receptors all come from a man in his late teens or twenties in good health.

The rearrangement links TRBV5-4 to TRBJ1-2; 7 bases match TRBD1. CDR3 length equals 15 residues. CDR1 and CDR2 (germline): SGHNT, YYREEE (reference sequence). Trimming cost V 1 base and J 3 bases; bases outside gene matches: 6. The CDR3 protein is CASSLSGTAHYGYTF. DNA for the CDR3: TGTGCCAGCAGCTTGTCCGGGACAGCACACTATGGCTACACCTTC.

The rearrangement joins TRBV6-6 to TRBJ2-5; a weak D match, TRBD2 (5 bases). The ends were cut back, 7 bases at V and 5 bases at J, with 14 bases in the middle. Germline assignment: CDR1 MNHNY and CDR2 SVGAGI (reference sequence). This CDR3 has 13 amino acids. The CDR3 protein is CASTHGGGETQYF. CDR3 DNA sequence: TGTGCCAGCACTCACGGCGGCGGGGAGACCCAGTACTTC.

The gene calls are TRBV7-9 and TRBJ2-7, with D perhaps assigned TRBD1 or TRBD2 (5 bases each). Deletions cut 5 bases from V and 4 bases from J, with 27 bases between. The CDR3 consists of 18 residues. From germline, CDR1 is SEHNR and CDR2 FQNEAQ (reference sequence). DNA for the CDR3: TGTGCCAGCAGCACTCTCCTCGGGGCAGCATTTCTCGGGTACGAGCAGTACTTC. Translation gives CASSTLLGAAFLGYEQYF.

V is TRBV19 and J is TRBJ2-2; D is undetermined. The germline V and J ends were trimmed by 4 bases and 1 base, with 7 bases remaining between them. CDR1 LNHDA and CDR2 SQIVND come from the germline V gene (reference sequence). The CDR3 runs 14 residues. The CDR3 reads CASSTTENTGELFF. DNA for the CDR3: TGTGCCAGTAGTACCACAGAGAACACCGGGGAGCTGTTTTTT.

The chain couples TRBV11-2 to TRBJ2-7; D call uncertain. V was pared by 5 bases and J by 3 bases, with 11 bases between. CDR1 is SGHAT, CDR2 FQNNGV, per germline. This CDR3 comprises 13 residues. CDR3 region: CASSTPAHYEQYF. As DNA, the CDR3 is TGTGCCAGCAGCACACCCGCCCACTACGAGCAGTACTTC.